The source of this T cell receptor (beta chain) is a study of blood T cells in healthy people across ages. Alongside a J-beta primer mix, a sample-barcoded 5' primer served in a second PCR lasting roughly 7 to 11 cycles. TCRdb re-derived calls from the 5' RACE reads in MiXCR, one entry per CDR3 protein. The data hold about 800,000 distinct CDR3 sequences, with about 25% observed a single time. In this sample, this clonotype turned up a few times. This sample was also put to use in a study of T cells of mothers and their children. As reported in that work: RNA was extracted, and all of it went into cDNA synthesis at about 1.5 ug per 15 ul.

The source of this sequence is a boy aged 5-17 years in good health. The sequenced sample consisted of blood.

The CDR3 loop reads CSVEGHLNTEAFF. CDR3 in DNA: TGCAGCGTTGAGGGACATTTGAACACTGAAGCTTTCTTT. The chain has TRBV29-1 and TRBJ1-1; D is possibly TRBD1 (6 bases). V lost 3 bases to trimming and J lost 0 bases, with 8 bases between them. CDR1 and CDR2 (germline): SQVTM, ANQGSEA. The CDR3 has 13 residues.